The 25 T cell receptor beta chains presented below share a single source sample, sequenced in a study of blood T cell repertoires in COVID-19. Libraries were prepared by immunoSEQ multiplex PCR; TCRdb keeps only in-frame clonotypes and omits some of them. The sample holds 180,000 or so clones, roughly 82% seen once. Sample: PBMCs or T cells enriched from blood (not recorded which). These receptors were obtained from a man aged 50-60 years who had recovered from COVID-19.

V and J are TRBV6-5 and TRBJ1-6; D uncertain. V was cut by 2 bases and J by 5 bases, with 10 bases left in between. Germline CDR1 is MNHEY and CDR2 is SVGAGI. This CDR3 contains 15 residues. The CDR3 spells CASSYAGTDNSPLHF. CDR3 nucleotides: TGTGCCAGCAGTTACGCAGGAACCGATAATTCACCCCTCCACTTT.

The chain combines TRBV28 with TRBJ1-1; D is unclear. Germline V gene data show CDR1 as MDHEN and CDR2 as SYDVKM. The CDR3 is 13 residues long. V shed 5 bases and J shed 5 bases, with 12 bases lying between them. As DNA, the CDR3 is TGTGCCAGCAGTCGCCACTACGGGACTGAAGCTTTCTTT. Residues: CASSRHYGTEAFF.

The genes are TRBV20-1 and TRBJ2-3, with no clear D. CDR1 is DFQATT and CDR2 is SNEGSKA in the germline V gene (reference sequence). Trimming pared 3 bases from V and 1 base from J, leaving 14 bases between. The CDR3 is 15 residues long. The chain's CDR3 is CSASNLVRGTDTQYF. The CDR3 DNA sequence: TGCAGTGCTAGTAACCTAGTACGCGGCACAGATACGCAGTATTTT.

The rearrangement uses TRBV5-1 and TRBJ2-1; the D gene is possibly TRBD1 (6 bases). The V end was cut by 9 bases, the J end by 1 base, with 17 bases between. Per germline, CDR1 SGHRS and CDR2 YFSETQ. The CDR3 contains 15 residues. CDR3 sequence: CATRTGSGSYNEQFF. For the CDR3, the DNA is TGCGCCACCAGAACAGGGTCAGGTTCCTACAATGAGCAGTTCTTC. The variable domain in full, completed from reference TRBV5-1 and TRBJ2-1, reads KAGVTQTPRYLIKTRGQQVTLSCSPISGHRSVSWYQQTPGQGLQFLFEYFSETQRNKGNFPGRFSGRQFSNSRSEMNVSTLELGDSALYLCATRTGSGSYNEQFFGPGTRLTVL.

This clone came up a few times. The CDR3 DNA sequence: TGTGCCAGCGGGGACAGCTCCTATGGCTACACCTTC. The encoded protein is CASGDSSYGYTF. J is TRBJ1-2 and V is TRBV3-1 (or the pseudogene TRBV3-2); 7 bases fit TRBD1. The CDR3 length is 12 residues. Unmatched junction bases numbered 4, after V lost 8 bases and J lost 4 bases. From germline, CDR1 is LGHDT and CDR2 YNNKEL (reference sequence).

This rearrangement joins TRBV7-3 to TRBJ1-3; D gene uncertain. The V gene's germline CDR1 is SGHTA and CDR2 FQGTGA. CDR3 length equals 13 residues. Trimming left V 2 bases short and J 4 bases short, with 6 bases between. CDR3 amino acids: CASSLGPGNTIYF. The DNA for the CDR3 is TGTGCCAGCAGCTTAGGGCCAGGAAACACCATATATTTT.

The V call is TRBV28, the J call TRBJ1-1, with D hard to call. Germline lookup yields CDR1 MDHEN and CDR2 SYDVKM. V dropped 4 bases and J dropped 11 bases, with 14 bases sitting between them. There are 12 residues in the CDR3. The CDR3 here is CASSSPALEAFF. Here the CDR3 DNA reads TGTGCCAGCAGTTCCCCAGCTTTGGAGGCTTTCTTT.

The chain uses TRBV6-5 and TRBJ2-2; possible D gene TRBD2, 5 bases. Trimming shortened V by 8 bases and J by 6 bases, and 10 bases separated the two germline ends. The CDR3 runs 12 residues. Germline lookup yields CDR1 MNHEY and CDR2 SVGAGI. DNA of the CDR3: TGTGCCAGCGCGGGTGGGGCCGGGGAGCTGTTTTTT. Residues: CASAGGAGELFF.

This chain connects TRBV27 to TRBJ2-7; 7 bases agree with TRBD2. CDR1 is MNHEY and CDR2 is SMNVEV in the germline V gene (reference sequence). The V segment lost 6 bases and the J segment 5 bases; nucleotides outside the gene matches: 7. The CDR3 has 13 amino acids. The CDR3 sequence is CASSFGGRDEQYF. For the CDR3, the DNA is TGTGCCAGCAGCTTCGGGGGGAGGGACGAGCAGTACTTC.

V usage is TRBV24-1 and J usage is TRBJ1-2; D ambiguous. Germline assignment: CDR1 KGHDR and CDR2 SFDVKD. This CDR3 is built from 12 residues. V lost 3 bases and J lost 8, with 9 bases in between. The CDR3 protein is CATSDTSGGYTF. CDR3 DNA: TGTGCCACCAGTGATACCTCGGGAGGCTACACCTTC.

The chain combines TRBV10-3 with TRBJ1-2; 9 nucleotides agree with TRBD1. Per germline, CDR1 ENHRY and CDR2 SYGVKD. V lost 5 bases, J lost 4 bases, and 8 bases stayed unmatched. The CDR3 length is 15 residues. The CDR3 sequence is CAISPGQGAGYGYTF. In DNA, the CDR3 is TGTGCCATCAGTCCGGGACAGGGAGCAGGCTATGGCTACACCTTC.

This chain links TRBV27 with TRBJ2-3; tentatively, D is TRBD2 (5 bases). CDR1 and CDR2 (germline): MNHEY, SMNVEV (reference sequence). V was trimmed by 4 bases and J by 7 bases, leaving 12 bases between them. The CDR3 consists of 13 residues. DNA of the CDR3: TGTGCCAGCAGTTCCGCCGGGATGAATACGCAGTATTTT. As protein: CASSSAGMNTQYF.

This chain uses TRBV19 with TRBJ2-7, with D possibly TRBD2 on 6 matching bases. Trimming took off 3 bases at V and 6 bases at J, with 9 bases between the two ends. Germline CDR1 and CDR2: LNHDA and SQIVND (reference sequence). The CDR3 runs 12 residues. The CDR3 nucleotides are TGTGCCAGTAGTATGGGACTCACCGAGCAGTACTTC. Residues: CASSMGLTEQYF. Supplemented by reference TRBV19 and TRBJ2-7, the full variable domain reads DGGITQSPKYLFRKEGQNVTLSCEQNLNHDAMYWYRQDPGQGLRLIYYSQIVNDFQKGDIAEGYSVSREKKESFPLTVTSAQKNPTAFYLCASSMGLTEQYFGPGTRLTVT.

This clone turned up a few times. This chain links TRBV4-2 with TRBJ1-3; 8 bases are shared with TRBD1. There are 16 residues in the CDR3. Trimming at V came to 0 bases and at J to 4 bases, leaving 5 bases not matched to a gene. Germline loops: CDR1 LGHNA, CDR2 YNFKEQ. This chain's CDR3 is CASSQDSDRGGNTIYF. CDR3 DNA: TGTGCCAGCAGCCAAGATTCAGACAGGGGAGGAAACACCATATATTTT.

The V gene is TRBV6-4, the J gene TRBJ2-1; 9 positions match TRBD2. With V trimmed by 0 bases and J by 14 bases, 5 bases remained unmatched. The germline gives CDR1 MRHNA, CDR2 SNTAGT. CDR3 length: 13 amino acids. The CDR3 DNA is TGTGCCAGCAGTGACTCGGTAGCGGGGGAGAAGTTCTTC. Its translation is CASSDSVAGEKFF.

This chain connects TRBV29-1 to TRBJ1-3; D is unresolved. The CDR3 runs to 13 residues. The V end lost 3 bases, the J end lost 0 bases, and 6 bases lay between the germline ends. Germline values: CDR1 SQVTM, CDR2 ANQGSEA. The CDR3 loop reads CSVEVSSGNTIYF. CDR3 DNA: TGCAGCGTTGAGGTCAGCTCTGGAAACACCATATATTTT. Combining the CDR3 with reference TRBV29-1 and TRBJ1-3 gives the whole variable domain SAVISQKPSRDICQRGTSLTIQCQVDSQVTMMFWYRQQPGQSLTLIATANQGSEATYESGFVIDKFPISRPNLTFSTLTVSNMSPEDSSIYLCSVEVSSGNTIYFGEGSWLTVV.

This clone has just a few counts. This chain connects TRBV27 to TRBJ2-7; 9 bases align to TRBD2. V gave up 6 bases and J gave up 2 bases; unmatched junction bases: 8. The CDR3 runs 15 residues. The germline V gene encodes CDR1 MNHEY and CDR2 SMNVEV (reference sequence). As DNA, the CDR3 is TGTGCCAGCAGCACCCCTAGCGGGGCTCCCTACGAGCAGTACTTC. It yields the protein CASSTPSGAPYEQYF.

The chain couples TRBV5-1 to TRBJ2-1, with D perhaps TRBD2 (5 bases). The germline gives CDR1 SGHRS, CDR2 YFSETQ. Trimming cost V 0 bases and J 9 bases, with 19 bases left between them. The length of the CDR3 is 16 residues. CDR3 nucleotides: TGCGCCAGCAGCTTGGCCCCAGCGGCAACCAGCGGTGAGCAGTTCTTC. It translates to CASSLAPAATSGEQFF.

The V call is TRBV7-8, the J call TRBJ1-2, with D unclear. With 1 base removed from V and 0 bases from J, the gap between germline ends came to 24 bases. Germline-derived CDR1 and CDR2 are SGHVS and FQNEAQ. The CDR3 spans 20 residues. The CDR3 coding sequence is TGTGCCAGCAGCTTAGGATTGAGCCTCCTGAGCGGCAACCCTAACTATGGCTACACCTTC. It specifies CASSLGLSLLSGNPNYGYTF. The full variable domain, completed using reference TRBV7-8 and TRBJ1-2, is GAGVSQSPRYKVAKRGQDVALRCDPISGHVSLFWYQQALGQGPEFLTYFQNEAQLDKSGLPSDRFFAERPEGSVSTLKIQRTQQEDSAVYLCASSLGLSLLSGNPNYGYTFGSGTRLTVV.

This chain's CDR3 is CASSHSGGSAHYGYTF. As DNA, the CDR3 is TGTGCCAGCAGCCATAGCGGGGGGTCGGCCCACTATGGCTACACCTTC. This sequence joins TRBV3-1 (or the pseudogene TRBV3-2) and TRBJ1-2; possibly TRBD1 for D (5 bases). The length of the CDR3 is 16 residues. Germline V gives CDR1 LGHDT, CDR2 YNNKEL (reference sequence). With 3 bases removed from V and 3 bases from J, the gap between germline ends came to 17 bases.

The chain couples TRBV5-1 to TRBJ2-2; D is perhaps TRBD1 (7 bases). The CDR3 loop spans 15 amino acids. Trimming left V 6 bases short and J 7 bases short, with 19 bases between. The germline V gene encodes CDR1 SGHRS and CDR2 YFSETQ. CDR3 in amino acids: CASTSGGLEDGELFF. As DNA, the CDR3 is TGCGCCAGCACCTCAGGGGGGTTAGAGGACGGGGAGCTGTTTTTT.

The V call is TRBV6-5, the J call TRBJ1-5; TRBD1 agrees at 9 bases. Trimming removed 7 bases from V and 3 bases from J; junction bases left unmatched: 7. Germline CDR1 reads MNHEY; CDR2 reads SVGAGI. The length of the CDR3 is 15 residues. This chain's CDR3 is CASTDRDRVNQPQHF. The DNA of the CDR3 is TGTGCCAGCACCGACCGGGACAGGGTCAATCAGCCCCAGCATTTT.

The chain employs TRBV5-5 and TRBJ2-5; D ambiguous. The CDR3 is made up of 16 amino acids. V dropped 4 bases and J dropped 1 base, with 17 bases sitting between them. Germline V lookup: CDR1 SGHKS, CDR2 YYEKEE (reference sequence). The CDR3 DNA reads TGTGCCAGCAGCATTAGGCCCCGCGGCGGCCAAGAGACCCAGTACTTC. This codes for CASSIRPRGGQETQYF.

This clone was detected only once. CDR3 sequence reads: CASSPGLGRLNTGELFF. Here the CDR3 DNA reads TGTGCCAGCAGCCCCGGTCTTGGGAGGTTGAACACCGGGGAGCTGTTTTTT. The chain carries TRBV11-2 and TRBJ2-2; D possibly corresponds to TRBD2 (6 bases). The germline gives CDR1 SGHAT, CDR2 FQNNGV. The CDR3 spans 17 residues. Trimming took off 5 bases at V and 1 base at J, with 17 bases between the two ends.

The sample holds one count of this clone. This rearrangement joins TRBV5-4 to TRBJ2-1; maybe TRBD2 (6 bases). The V gene's germline CDR1 is SGHNT and CDR2 YYREEE (reference sequence). Deletions cut 5 bases from V and 2 bases from J, with 14 bases between. This CDR3 spans 15 amino acids. CDR3 protein: CASREGTLAYNEQFF. Here the CDR3 DNA reads TGTGCCAGCAGAGAAGGGACTCTCGCCTACAATGAGCAGTTCTTC. The full variable domain, completed using reference TRBV5-4 and TRBJ2-1, is ETGVTQSPTHLIKTRGQQVTLRCSSQSGHNTVSWYQQALGQGPQFIFQYYREEENGRGNFPPRFSGLQFPNYSSELNVNALELDDSALYLCASREGTLAYNEQFFGPGTRLTVL.